The clone carrying this T cell receptor beta chain was recorded many times. No antigen is known for it. This CDR3 spans 13 amino acids. Trimming pared 3 bases from V and 7 bases from J, leaving 10 bases between. Germline V gives CDR1 SGHTA, CDR2 FQGTGA. This entry belongs to a study of blood T cells in healthy people across ages. Points from the study as a whole: Changes seen in expanded clonotypes were possibly confounded by donor CMV status left unknown.

Alongside a J-beta primer mix, a sample-barcoded 5' primer served in a second PCR lasting roughly 7 to 11 cycles. Every sample produced at least 2.5 million CDR3-containing paired-end reads. TCRdb redid the calling of the 5' RACE reads with MiXCR, one entry per CDR3 protein. The data show hundreds of thousands of distinct CDR3 sequences, with roughly 56% seen just once and about a quarter held by the top ten. The specimen sequenced was blood. The clonotype comes from a man aged 40-49 years in good health. The V and J genes are TRBV7-3 and TRBJ2-1; a weak D match, TRBD1 (6 bases). In DNA, the CDR3 is TGTGCCAGCAGCTTCACAGGGATTAATGAGCAGTTCTTC. It yields the protein CASSFTGINEQFF.